This TCR beta chain was captured by sequencing in a study of control samples from healthy donors and cancer patients. Losses at the gene ends were 0 bases for V and 14 bases for J; bases not matched to a gene: 9. Germline V lookup: CDR1 LGHDT, CDR2 YNNKEL (reference sequence). The CDR3 spans 13 residues. The assay was immunoSEQ multiplex PCR, and TCRdb's table has in-frame clones only and misses some. The sample holds 200,000 or so clones, 85% to 95% seen once. This rearrangement joins TRBV3-1 (or the pseudogene TRBV3-2) to TRBJ1-2, with 7 bases fitting TRBD1. This clonotype was sampled from a man over 45 in good health. The sequenced sample was blood. CDR3 sequence reads: CASSQDREGARTF. As DNA, the CDR3 is TGTGCCAGCAGCCAAGATCGCGAGGGGGCGAGAACCTTC.